Following are 9 T cell receptor beta chains from one sample sequenced in a study of vaccination effects on CD4 cells after COVID-19. The table came from immunoSEQ multiplex PCR; TCRdb's copy has only in-frame clones and leaves some out. This table holds some 10,000 clones, around 74% found once. Their cognate antigens are unknown. At the end of nine to ten days of culture, CD4+ T cells were isolated. All participants had two doses of either the BNT162b2 or mRNA-1273 vaccine. The sequencing used CD4+ T cells from PBMCs cultured without peptide, collected after COVID-19 vaccination. Source of these receptors: a human donor who received a COVID-19 vaccine.

V usage is TRBV29-1 and J usage is TRBJ1-1; a weak D match, TRBD1 (5 bases). Germline V lookup: CDR1 SQVTM, CDR2 ANQGSEA. V shed 7 bases and J shed 0 bases, with 15 bases lying between them. CDR3 size: 14 residues. CDR3 region: CSAMGGSLNTEAFF. CDR3 coding DNA: TGCAGCGCTATGGGGGGTTCCCTGAACACTGAAGCTTTCTTT.

This chain joins TRBV5-4 and TRBJ1-2, with TRBD1 identical over 7 bases. J gave up 7 bases and V 4 bases, and 13 bases lay outside the gene matches. Germline-derived CDR1 and CDR2 are SGHNT and YYREEE (reference sequence). There are 15 residues in the CDR3. The CDR3 DNA sequence: TGTGCCAGCAGCCCTGAGACAGGGTCCATCGGTGGCTACACCTTC. This codes for CASSPETGSIGGYTF.

The rearrangement joins TRBV6-4 to TRBJ1-6; D gene ambiguous. V was clipped by 3 bases and J by 6 bases, with 6 bases between them. The CDR3 length is 13 residues. Germline CDR1 MRHNA, CDR2 SNTAGT. The CDR3 is CASSEVVNSPLHF. The CDR3 DNA reads TGTGCCAGCAGTGAGGTAGTTAATTCACCCCTCCACTTT.

This clone has more than one count but fewer than ten. V usage is TRBV2 and J usage is TRBJ2-7, with D unresolved. CDR1 is SNHLY, CDR2 FYNNEI, per germline. This CDR3 is built from 11 residues. V lost 3 bases and J lost 4, with 4 bases in between. Here the CDR3 reads CASSEPYEQYF. In DNA form, the CDR3 reads TGTGCCAGCAGTGAGCCTTACGAGCAGTACTTC. Full variable domain (remainder filled in from reference TRBV2 and TRBJ2-7): EPEVTQTPSHQVTQMGQEVILRCVPISNHLYFYWYRQILGQKVEFLVSFYNNEISEKSEIFDDQFSVERPDGSNFTLKIRSTKLEDSAMYFCASSEPYEQYFGPGTRLTVT.

The rearrangement links TRBV19 to TRBJ2-7; TRBD1 or TRBD2 may be the D gene (5 bases each). V was shortened by 7 bases and J by 0 bases, with 13 bases between the two germline ends. CDR3 length: 14 residues. Germline-derived CDR1 and CDR2 are LNHDA and SQIVND (reference sequence). The CDR3 nucleotides read TGTGCCAGTAATACAGGACTTCTCTCCTACGAGCAGTACTTC. Its translation: CASNTGLLSYEQYF.

The chain joins TRBV12-3 or TRBV12-4 to TRBJ2-5; D ambiguous. This CDR3 comprises 12 residues. V lost 8 bases and J lost 5, with 12 bases in between. The CDR3 nucleotides are TGTGCCAGCGGGGAAGGAGAGGAGACCCAGTACTTC. Translating it yields CASGEGEETQYF.

The chain employs TRBV25-1 and TRBJ2-5; no clear D gene. The CDR3 contains 16 residues. The germline V gene has CDR1 MGHDK and CDR2 SYGVNS. V was shortened by 6 bases and J by 2 bases, with 19 bases between the two germline ends. DNA for the CDR3: TGTGCCAGCAGACAAAGTACGGGCCACGGGCAAGAGACCCAGTACTTC. Amino acid sequence: CASRQSTGHGQETQYF.

This clone occurred once. The J gene is TRBJ2-1, the V gene TRBV7-2, with a tentative D call TRBD1 (5 bases). Trimming took 4 bases from V and 6 from J, leaving 16 bases between them. The CDR3 sequence is 15 residues long. Germline V gene sequence: CDR1 SGHTA, CDR2 FQGNSA. CDR3 nucleotides: TGTGCCAGCAGCTATCCCCTGGGGCGGCCCAATGAGCAGTTCTTC. Encoded protein: CASSYPLGRPNEQFF.

The V gene is TRBV27, the J gene TRBJ2-7, with 11 bases identical to TRBD2. The CDR3 spans 15 residues. With V trimmed by 6 bases and J by 0 bases, 4 bases remained unmatched. The germline gives CDR1 MNHEY, CDR2 SMNVEV (reference sequence). The CDR3 sequence: CASRSSGRSSYEQYF. The CDR3 DNA sequence: TGTGCCAGCAGGTCTAGCGGGAGGAGCTCCTACGAGCAGTACTTC.